The 22 T cell receptor beta chains given below trace back to one sample, sequenced in a study of human T cells and chemical hapten exposure. TCRdb itself ran the RACE reads through MiXCR, one entry per CDR3 protein. Among 100,000 to 150,000 distinct CDR3 sequences, approximately 10% were seen once, and the ten largest hold 1.5% to 2%. Described time point: healthy volunteer bleed at 2 weeks. Total RNA came from unfractionated whole blood. Sequenced input: whole blood. Receptors originate from a male donor in good health. Some clones in this sample may be carry-over from other donors' samples.

In its sample, this clonotype was seen a few times. The J gene is TRBJ2-1, the V gene TRBV6-2 or TRBV6-3; 10 bases agree with TRBD1. Trimming took 4 bases from V and 8 from J; bases not matched to a gene: 11. The CDR3 extends over 16 amino acids. The germline gives CDR1 MNHEY, CDR2 SVGEGT. The CDR3 reads CASSSTRDRGMDEQFF. The CDR3, as DNA: TGTGCCAGCAGTTCCACGCGGGACAGGGGCATGGATGAGCAGTTCTTC.

This clonotype was found many times. The chain links TRBV7-9 to TRBJ2-5; D remains unclear. CDR3 size: 14 residues. The germline V gene encodes CDR1 SEHNR and CDR2 FQNEAQ (reference sequence). V lost 5 bases, J lost 5 bases, and 15 bases lay in between. The CDR3 bases are TGTGCCAGCAGCCTAATAAGAAGCCTGGAGACCCAGTACTTC. Its protein is CASSLIRSLETQYF.

This clonotype was observed a few times. V usage is TRBV20-1 and J usage is TRBJ2-3, with D maybe TRBD2 (5 bases). Per germline, CDR1 DFQATT and CDR2 SNEGSKA (reference sequence). This CDR3 spans 17 amino acids. Trimming took 0 bases from V and 6 from J, leaving 22 bases between them. CDR3 nucleotide sequence: TGCAGTGCTAGAGATCCCCCACTAGGTCCTACGACGGATACGCAGTATTTT. Translation gives CSARDPPLGPTTDTQYF.

This clonotype was seen a few times. V gene TRBV7-9 combines with J gene TRBJ1-1; TRBD1 agrees at 8 bases. CDR1 is SEHNR, CDR2 FQNEAQ, per germline (reference sequence). This CDR3 is built from 15 residues. J gave up 5 bases and V 1 base, and 6 bases lay outside the gene matches. For the CDR3, the DNA is TGTGCCAGCAGCTTAGATCAGGGGGCGAGGACTGAAGCTTTCTTT. This codes for CASSLDQGARTEAFF. Using reference TRBV7-9 and TRBJ1-1 for the parts outside the CDR3, the full variable domain is DTGVSQNPRHKITKRGQNVTFRCDPISEHNRLYWYRQTLGQGPEFLTYFQNEAQLEKSRLLSDRFSAERPKGSFSTLEIQRTEQGDSAMYLCASSLDQGARTEAFFGQGTRLTVV.

This rearrangement joins TRBV7-9 to TRBJ2-1, with D possibly being TRBD1 or TRBD2 (6 bases each). Per germline, CDR1 SEHNR and CDR2 FQNEAQ (reference sequence). This CDR3 comprises 14 residues. Trimming cost V 5 bases and J 5 bases, with 13 bases left between them. The CDR3 DNA sequence: TGTGCCAGCAGCCGCGGGACATCGCACAATGAGCAGTTCTTC. Residues: CASSRGTSHNEQFF.

The table lists this clonotype with many counts. The rearrangement links TRBV20-1 to TRBJ2-5; the D is unclear. CDR1 and CDR2 (germline): DFQATT, SNEGSKA (reference sequence). The CDR3 is 9 amino acids. Trimming pared 6 bases from V and 7 bases from J, leaving 6 bases between. This CDR3 reads CSAGPTQYF. The DNA for the CDR3 is TGCAGTGCAGGACCGACCCAGTACTTC.

This clonotype was counted only a few times. The chain links TRBV5-5 to TRBJ2-7; D possibly matches TRBD1 or TRBD2 (7 bases each). Trimming cost V 0 bases and J 5 bases, with 18 bases left between them. Germline CDR1 SGHKS, CDR2 YYEKEE (reference sequence). The CDR3 runs 16 residues. The CDR3 sequence: CASSLVGGDSTHEQYF. DNA of the CDR3: TGTGCCAGCAGCTTGGTTGGGGGGGACAGTACTCACGAGCAGTACTTC.

This clonotype came up a few times. The CDR3 bases are TGTGCCAGTAGTAGAAGTGAGGGCAATCAGCCCCAGCATTTT. Protein product: CASSRSEGNQPQHF. The J gene is TRBJ1-5, the V gene TRBV19; no reliable D call. The CDR3 has 14 residues. Germline V gene data show CDR1 as LNHDA and CDR2 as SQIVND (reference sequence). Trimming cost V 4 bases and J 2 bases, with 9 bases left between them. Full variable domain (missing parts from reference TRBV19 and TRBJ1-5): DGGITQSPKYLFRKEGQNVTLSCEQNLNHDAMYWYRQDPGQGLRLIYYSQIVNDFQKGDIAEGYSVSREKKESFPLTVTSAQKNPTAFYLCASSRSEGNQPQHFGDGTRLSIL.

This clonotype was recorded a few times. The chain carries TRBV6-6 and TRBJ1-3; a possible D gene is TRBD1 (6 bases). The CDR3 consists of 15 residues. Trimming took 0 bases from V and 3 from J, leaving 9 bases between them. Germline V lookup: CDR1 MNHNY, CDR2 SVGAGI (reference sequence). CDR3 in DNA: TGTGCCAGCAGTTACTCGTCCAGGGGTGGAAACACCATATATTTT. Its protein product is CASSYSSRGGNTIYF.

This clonotype was observed a few times. The chain couples TRBV9 to TRBJ2-1; unclear D gene. Germline V gene sequence: CDR1 SGDLS, CDR2 YYNGEE. This CDR3 comprises 12 residues. V was pared by 0 bases and J by 6 bases, with 4 bases between. This CDR3 is CASSVGVNEQFF. The CDR3 DNA sequence: TGTGCCAGCAGCGTAGGGGTCAATGAGCAGTTCTTC.

The chain has TRBV11-2 and TRBJ1-2; D possibly corresponds to TRBD1 (6 bases). Trimming shortened V by 0 bases and J by 4 bases, and 12 bases separated the two germline ends. The CDR3 consists of 15 residues. The germline CDR1 and CDR2 sequences are SGHAT and FQNNGV. The CDR3 region is CASSLDGGGSYGYTF. The DNA of the CDR3 is TGTGCCAGCAGCTTAGACGGGGGCGGTTCCTATGGCTACACCTTC.

This clonotype has a count of ten or more. This chain joins TRBV6-6 and TRBJ2-1, with D uncertain. CDR1 and CDR2 from the germline V gene are MNHNY and SVGAGI (reference sequence). CDR3 length equals 14 residues. V was shortened by 6 bases and J by 5 bases, with 14 bases between the two germline ends. The CDR3 loop reads CASRDGARDNEQFF. DNA for the CDR3: TGTGCCAGCAGAGACGGTGCTAGGGACAATGAGCAGTTCTTC.

This clonotype was detected a few times. V gene TRBV11-2 combines with J gene TRBJ2-5, with 7 bases aligning to TRBD1. Germline assignment: CDR1 SGHAT and CDR2 FQNNGV. This CDR3 has 14 residues. V trimming: 6 bases; J trimming: 2 bases; junction bases outside the gene matches: 6. CDR3 sequence: CASSSQGEQETQYF. Written as DNA, the CDR3 is TGTGCCAGCAGTAGCCAGGGGGAGCAAGAGACCCAGTACTTC.

The rearrangement links TRBV5-4 to TRBJ2-5; tentative D call: TRBD2 (5 bases). V lost 4 bases, J lost 3 bases, and 13 bases lay in between. The V gene's germline CDR1 is SGHNT and CDR2 YYREEE (reference sequence). CDR3 length equals 14 residues. The CDR3 nucleotides are TGTGCCAGCAGCCATCCGGGGTTCGAAGAGACCCAGTACTTC. This codes for CASSHPGFEETQYF.

This rearrangement joins TRBV5-4 to TRBJ2-3, with 8 bases identical to TRBD2. From germline, CDR1 is SGHNT and CDR2 YYREEE (reference sequence). The CDR3 has 17 amino acids. V shed 3 bases and J 5 bases; nucleotides not matched to a gene: 14. As DNA, the CDR3 is TGTGCCAGCAGCTCGGGGGTAGAAGGCGGGGGGCGAGATACGCAGTATTTT. Its protein product is CASSSGVEGGGRDTQYF.

The table lists this clonotype with many counts. CDR3 bases: TGTGCCAGCAGTCAAACGACTAGCGCGCTTAGCACAGATACGCAGTATTTT. Translation gives CASSQTTSALSTDTQYF. The genes are TRBV6-6 and TRBJ2-3, with TRBD2 matching over 8 bases. The V gene's germline CDR1 is MNHNY and CDR2 SVGAGI (reference sequence). The length of the CDR3 is 17 residues. The V gene end was trimmed by 5 bases and the J gene end by 0 bases; junction bases not matched to a gene: 10.

The V gene is TRBV7-2, the J gene TRBJ2-7; 9 nucleotides match TRBD1. CDR3 size: 15 residues. CDR1 is SGHTA, CDR2 FQGNSA, per germline. The ends lost 0 bases at V and 4 bases at J; junction bases unmatched: 4. The CDR3 DNA follows: TGTGCCAGCAGCTTAGCAGGGACAGGGAAGTACGAGCAGTACTTC. Translation: CASSLAGTGKYEQYF.

This clonotype was observed a handful of times. The V and J genes are TRBV4-3 and TRBJ1-1, with D uncertain. The CDR3 loop spans 14 amino acids. V lost 3 bases and J 4 bases, leaving 12 bases between the germline ends. Germline loops: CDR1 LGHNA, CDR2 YSLEER. CDR3 sequence reads: CASSQSVVGTEAFF. The CDR3 DNA follows: TGCGCCAGCAGCCAGTCAGTCGTTGGCACTGAAGCTTTCTTT.

This clonotype was counted at least ten times. The chain combines TRBV9 with TRBJ2-2; 8 bases are a match to TRBD1. Germline V lookup: CDR1 SGDLS, CDR2 YYNGEE. The CDR3 covers 16 residues. The J segment lost 4 bases and the V segment lost 4 bases, leaving 9 bases of the junction unmatched. In DNA form, the CDR3 reads TGTGCCAGCAGCTACACGGACAGGGCGATCACCGGGGAGCTGTTTTTT. Protein product: CASSYTDRAITGELFF.

A few counts support this clonotype. V gene TRBV9 combines with J gene TRBJ2-2; 9 bases are a match to TRBD2. V was pared by 0 bases and J by 4 bases, with 10 bases of the junction left unmatched. The CDR3 totals 18 residues. From germline, CDR1 is SGDLS and CDR2 YYNGEE. CDR3 protein: CASSVEGGRVEVTGELFF. The CDR3 DNA follows: TGTGCCAGCAGCGTAGAAGGCGGGAGGGTGGAAGTCACCGGGGAGCTGTTTTTT.

Many counts were recorded for this clonotype. The rearrangement joins TRBV6-1 to TRBJ2-3; D is perhaps TRBD1 (6 bases). The germline gives CDR1 MNHNS, CDR2 SASEGT. CDR3 size: 15 residues. With 6 bases removed from V and 2 bases from J, the gap between germline ends came to 15 bases. The CDR3 protein is CASSLAQGVTDTQYF. The CDR3 DNA reads as TGTGCCAGCAGCCTGGCACAGGGAGTCACAGATACGCAGTATTTT.

This clonotype has ten or more counts. The rearrangement joins TRBV7-9 to TRBJ2-3; possible D gene TRBD2, 5 bases. This CDR3 has 13 amino acids. Trimming removed 3 bases at V and 5 bases at J, with 9 bases between. Germline CDR1 is SEHNR and CDR2 is FQNEAQ (reference sequence). The CDR3 loop is CASSFREGDTQYF. The CDR3 nucleotides read TGTGCCAGCAGCTTCCGGGAAGGAGATACGCAGTATTTT.